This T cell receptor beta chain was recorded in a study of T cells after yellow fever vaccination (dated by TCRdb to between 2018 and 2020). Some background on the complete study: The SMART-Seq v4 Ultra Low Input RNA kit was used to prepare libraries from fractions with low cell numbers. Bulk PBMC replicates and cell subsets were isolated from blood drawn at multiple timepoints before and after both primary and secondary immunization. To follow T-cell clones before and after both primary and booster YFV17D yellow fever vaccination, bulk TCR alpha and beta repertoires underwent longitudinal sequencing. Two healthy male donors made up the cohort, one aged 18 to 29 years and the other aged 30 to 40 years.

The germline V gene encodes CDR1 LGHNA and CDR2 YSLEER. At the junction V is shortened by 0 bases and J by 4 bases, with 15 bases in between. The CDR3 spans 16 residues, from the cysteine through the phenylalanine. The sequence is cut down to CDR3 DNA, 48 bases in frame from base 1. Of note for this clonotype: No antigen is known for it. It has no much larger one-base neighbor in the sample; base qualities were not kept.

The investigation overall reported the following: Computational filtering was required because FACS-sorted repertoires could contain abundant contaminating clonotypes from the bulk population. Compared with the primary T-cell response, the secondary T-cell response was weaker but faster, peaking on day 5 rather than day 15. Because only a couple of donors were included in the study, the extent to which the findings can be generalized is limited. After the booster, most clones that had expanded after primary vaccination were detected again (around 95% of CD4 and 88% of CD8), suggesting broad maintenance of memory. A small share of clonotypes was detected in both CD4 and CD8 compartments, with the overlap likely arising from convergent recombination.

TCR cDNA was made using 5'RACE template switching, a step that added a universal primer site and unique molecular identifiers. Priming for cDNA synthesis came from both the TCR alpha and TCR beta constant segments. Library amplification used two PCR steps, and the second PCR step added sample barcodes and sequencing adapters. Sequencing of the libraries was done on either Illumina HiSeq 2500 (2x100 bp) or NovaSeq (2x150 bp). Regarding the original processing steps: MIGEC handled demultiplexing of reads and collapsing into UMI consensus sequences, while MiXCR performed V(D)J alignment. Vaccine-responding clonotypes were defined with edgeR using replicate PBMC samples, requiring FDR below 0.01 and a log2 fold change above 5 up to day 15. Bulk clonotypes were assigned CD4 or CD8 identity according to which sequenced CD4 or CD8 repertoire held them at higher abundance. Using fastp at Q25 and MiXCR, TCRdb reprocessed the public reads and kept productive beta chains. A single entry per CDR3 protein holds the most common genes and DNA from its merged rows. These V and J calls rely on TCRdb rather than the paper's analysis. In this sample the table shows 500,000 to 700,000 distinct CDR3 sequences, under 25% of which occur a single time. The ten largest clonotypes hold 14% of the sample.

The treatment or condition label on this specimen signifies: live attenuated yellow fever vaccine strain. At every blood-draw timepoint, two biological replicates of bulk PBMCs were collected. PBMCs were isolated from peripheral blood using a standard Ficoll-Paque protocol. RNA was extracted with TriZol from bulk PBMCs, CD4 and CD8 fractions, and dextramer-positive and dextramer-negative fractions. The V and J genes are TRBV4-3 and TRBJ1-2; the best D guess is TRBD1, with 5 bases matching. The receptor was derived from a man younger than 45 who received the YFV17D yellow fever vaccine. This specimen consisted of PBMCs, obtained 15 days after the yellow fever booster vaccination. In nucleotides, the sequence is TGCGCCAGCAGCCAAGATCGAGGGAGGGGCGGCTATGGCTACACCTTC. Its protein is CASSQDRGRGGYGYTF.